The rows below give T cell receptor beta chains drawn from one sample of a study of OX40 agonist ivuxolimab in advanced cancers. TCRdb keeps only in-frame clones here, not all; method: immunoSEQ multiplex PCR. Seen here are tens of thousands of clones, nearly 90% observed once, and the top ten hold about an eighth. Sample: CD4+ or CD8+ T cells sorted from blood, taken in a trial of the OX40 agonist ivuxolimab. The receptors were sampled from an adult with an advanced solid tumor such as melanoma, head and neck, liver or kidney cancer. The CDR3 runs from the conserved cysteine through the conserved F or W. Each record gives: D gene, V gene, CDR3 protein. A D gene is named only where the DNA matches it firmly.

. TRBV10-3 CAISRGRNEQFF
TRBD1 TRBV9 CASSRLGQGEPYGYTF
. TRBV27 CASSWGPPGRANVLTF
. TRBV10-3 CAISSKFSGANVLTF
. TRBV5-4 CASSFAYEQYF
. TRBV13 CASSKGPWGYTF
TRBD2 TRBV28 CASRLFAGGPKQFF
. TRBV7-3 CASSRDSGANVLTF
TRBD1 TRBV18 CASSPWTGEGTDTQYF
. TRBV6-1 CASTQNTDTQYF
. TRBV7-3 CASSFTANTGELFF
. TRBV7-2 CASGSDGPYEQYF
. TRBV2 CASRGRGGDTQYF
. TRBV2 CASSESRSLNSPLHF
. TRBV27 CASSSPGLGSYEQYF
TRBD1 TRBV18 CASSPADRVFYGYTF
. TRBV11-2 CASSLDRLTRRELFF
. TRBV15 CATSREFTRVPLNQPQHF
. TRBV27 CASSHQRAYSYNEQFF
TRBD2 TRBV28 CASGRRSGGQETQYF
. TRBV7-7 CASSPTGIQETQYF
TRBD1 TRBV28 CASRVVGQGYYGYTF
. TRBV18 CASSPRSGTDTQYF
. TRBV19 CATKPSSAIYNEQFF
. TRBV7-3 CASSLTPVASGEQYF
TRBD1 TRBV5-1 CASTLTGGVYNEQFF
. TRBV2 CASSQGNEETQYF
. TRBV2 CASGGTGNTIYF
TRBD2 TRBV7-9 CASSITSGGTDTQYF
TRBD1 TRBV2 CASIQGAEAFF
. TRBV19 CASSPAENTGELFF